These 21 T cell receptor beta chains came from one sample sequenced in a study of control samples from healthy donors and cancer patients. Data came from immunoSEQ multiplex PCR; TCRdb stores just in-frame clones and leaves some out. The sample records 150,000 to 180,000 clones, about 93% being singletons. The material sequenced was blood. These receptors were taken from a middle-aged man in good health.

This clone has a single count. The rearrangement links TRBV7-3 to TRBJ2-1, with 7 bases matching TRBD1. This CDR3 contains 13 residues. With 3 bases clipped from V and 8 bases from J, the junction kept 4 bases outside the gene matches. Germline values: CDR1 SGHTA, CDR2 FQGTGA. CDR3 DNA: TGTGCCAGCAGCTTCGACAGGGACGATGAGCAGTTCTTC. Residues: CASSFDRDDEQFF.

The V call is TRBV24-1, the J call TRBJ2-3; 13 bases map to TRBD2. CDR1 KGHDR and CDR2 SFDVKD come from the germline V gene. V gave up 6 bases and J gave up 3 bases; unmatched junction bases: 5. The CDR3 is 16 amino acids. The CDR3 region is CATSTGTSGNTDTQYF. In DNA form, the CDR3 reads TGTGCCACCAGTACCGGGACTAGCGGGAATACAGATACGCAGTATTTT.

This clone was seen ten or more times. The V and J genes are TRBV10-3 and TRBJ1-1; the D is unclear. The V gene's germline CDR1 is ENHRY and CDR2 SYGVKD. V was pared by 3 bases and J by 8 bases, with 10 bases between. This CDR3 has 12 residues. The DNA of the CDR3 is TGTGCCATCAGTGATCCCCCATACGAAGCTTTCTTT. It specifies CAISDPPYEAFF.

This clone showed up just once. The chain joins TRBV3-1 (or the pseudogene TRBV3-2) to TRBJ1-3, with D perhaps matching TRBD1 (6 bases). This CDR3 spans 16 amino acids. Germline V gene data show CDR1 as LGHDT and CDR2 as YNNKEL (reference sequence). With 4 bases removed from V and 3 bases from J, the gap between germline ends came to 16 bases. CDR3 loop: CASSPHFGGSGNTIYF. The CDR3, as DNA: TGTGCCAGCAGCCCCCATTTCGGGGGCAGTGGAAACACCATATATTTT.

This clone was seen once. V is TRBV28 and J is TRBJ2-2, with TRBD1 matching 7 bases. This CDR3 comprises 15 residues. The ends lost 7 bases at V and 7 bases at J; junction bases unmatched: 12. Germline V gene lookup returns CDR1 MDHEN and CDR2 SYDVKM. The CDR3 nucleotides read TGTGCCAGCACATCGACAGGGATGAGGAGCGGGGAGCTGTTTTTT. Translating gives CASTSTGMRSGELFF.

The V call is TRBV6-5, the J call TRBJ2-4; TRBD1 aligns across 8 bases. The ends lost 8 bases at V and 2 bases at J; junction bases unmatched: 2. CDR3 length: 13 amino acids. Germline V gene lookup returns CDR1 MNHEY and CDR2 SVGAGI. CDR3 region: CASGQGPKNIQYF. DNA for the CDR3: TGTGCCAGCGGACAGGGACCCAAAAACATTCAGTACTTC.

The chain links TRBV2 to TRBJ2-1; 9 nucleotides line up with TRBD1. Germline values: CDR1 SNHLY, CDR2 FYNNEI. After removal of 8 bases from V and 10 bases from J, the junction contained 9 bases not matched to a gene. The CDR3 is made up of 13 amino acids. CDR3 bases: TGTGCCAGCCCTGGGACAGGGAGAGGGGAGCAGTTCTTC. Amino acid sequence: CASPGTGRGEQFF.

The chain uses TRBV5-6 and TRBJ1-5; no firm D call. This CDR3 comprises 16 residues. V was pared by 1 base and J by 1 base, with 12 bases between. Per the germline V gene, CDR1 is SGHDT and CDR2 is YYEEEE. CDR3: CASSLWGLKSNQPQHF. CDR3 sequence (DNA): TGTGCCAGCAGCTTGTGGGGTCTCAAGAGCAATCAGCCCCAGCATTTT.

The rearrangement uses TRBV6-1 and TRBJ2-4, with D possibly matching TRBD2 (6 bases). The CDR3 contains 15 residues. Deletions cut 2 bases from V and 9 bases from J, with 17 bases between. Germline CDR1 is MNHNS and CDR2 is SASEGT. CDR3: CASSETSTSWAIQYF. CDR3 DNA: TGTGCCAGCAGTGAAACATCTACTAGCTGGGCCATTCAGTACTTC.

The rearrangement joins TRBV18 to TRBJ1-4; TRBD1 matches 7 bases. V was clipped by 3 bases and J by 4 bases; unmatched bases: 8. Germline V CDR1 and CDR2: KGHSH, LQKENI. CDR3 size: 16 residues. Here the CDR3 DNA reads TGTGCCAGCTCACCCCCCGGACAGGTGAATAATGAAAAACTGTTTTTT. This encodes CASSPPGQVNNEKLFF.

The gene calls are TRBV4-2 and TRBJ2-2; 10 bases align to TRBD2. The V gene end was trimmed by 4 bases and the J gene end by 4 bases; junction bases not matched to a gene: 24. The germline V gene has CDR1 LGHNA and CDR2 YNFKEQ. This CDR3 has 22 residues. As DNA, the CDR3 is TGTGCCAGCAGCCCCTTGGGGCAGGGAACGGGAGCGGGAGGGCTGGGCACCGGGGAGCTGTTTTTT. Encoded protein: CASSPLGQGTGAGGLGTGELFF.

The chain links TRBV3-1 (or the pseudogene TRBV3-2) to TRBJ2-3, with TRBD2 matching 12 bases. This CDR3 comprises 15 residues. Germline CDR1 and CDR2: LGHDT and YNNKEL (reference sequence). The trim removed 5 bases at V and 2 bases at J, leaving 2 bases unmatched. The CDR3 bases are TGTGCCAGCAGCTGGACTAGCGGGACCACAGATACGCAGTATTTT. Protein sequence: CASSWTSGTTDTQYF.

V is TRBV5-1 and J is TRBJ1-3; D possibly corresponds to TRBD1 (5 bases). Trimming pared 4 bases from V and 3 bases from J, leaving 17 bases between. In germline, CDR1 is SGHRS, CDR2 YFSETQ. The CDR3 contains 16 residues. The CDR3 nucleotides are TGCGCCAGCAGCCGGACGGGCGATAGGGGTGGAAACACCATATATTTT. As protein: CASSRTGDRGGNTIYF.

The chain combines TRBV11-2 with TRBJ2-7; 11 nucleotides match TRBD2. V was pared by 2 bases and J by 0 bases, with 6 bases of the junction left unmatched. Germline values: CDR1 SGHAT, CDR2 FQNNGV. CDR3 length: 17 residues. CDR3 in amino acids: CASSLLAGGPPSYEQYF. In DNA form, the CDR3 reads TGTGCCAGCAGCTTACTAGCGGGAGGCCCCCCCTCCTACGAGCAGTACTTC.

The J gene is TRBJ1-5, the V gene TRBV10-2; 8 bases map to TRBD1. Trimming cost V 10 bases and J 2 bases; bases outside gene matches: 4. The germline V gene encodes CDR1 WSHSY and CDR2 SAAADI. The CDR3 covers 13 residues. This CDR3 reads CATQGAGNQPQHF. The CDR3 nucleotides are TGCGCCACCCAGGGGGCTGGCAATCAGCCCCAGCATTTT.

The rearrangement uses TRBV5-1 and TRBJ2-3; D may be TRBD1 or TRBD2 (5 bases each). Germline V gives CDR1 SGHRS, CDR2 YFSETQ. The CDR3 sequence is 15 residues long. Trimming left V 0 bases short and J 4 bases short, with 12 bases between. As DNA, the CDR3 is TGCGCCAGCAGCTTGGGTGGGGGTGCGGCAGATACGCAGTATTTT. This translates into CASSLGGGAADTQYF.

The chain recombines TRBV5-1 with TRBJ1-6, with D perhaps TRBD1 (6 bases). Trimming pared 0 bases from V and 5 bases from J, leaving 15 bases between. The CDR3 length is 17 residues. Germline CDR1 is SGHRS and CDR2 is YFSETQ. CDR3 sequence reads: CASSLAGGASDNSPLHF. Written as DNA, the CDR3 is TGCGCCAGCAGCTTGGCTGGGGGCGCGTCGGATAATTCACCCCTCCACTTT. The variable domain in full, completed from reference TRBV5-1 and TRBJ1-6, reads KAGVTQTPRYLIKTRGQQVTLSCSPISGHRSVSWYQQTPGQGLQFLFEYFSETQRNKGNFPGRFSGRQFSNSRSEMNVSTLELGDSALYLCASSLAGGASDNSPLHFGNGTRLTVT.

The chain combines TRBV6-6 with TRBJ1-2; 7 bases map to TRBD1. The CDR3 is 15 amino acids. Germline V gives CDR1 MNHNY, CDR2 SVGAGI (reference sequence). V gave up 4 bases and J gave up 4 bases; unmatched junction bases: 9. This chain's CDR3 is CASSSPGQRTYGYTF. The CDR3 coding sequence is TGTGCCAGCAGTTCGCCGGGACAGCGTACCTATGGCTACACCTTC.

The gene calls are TRBV5-1 and TRBJ1-3, with 9 bases lining up with TRBD1. This CDR3 has 15 amino acids. V lost 4 bases, J lost 4 bases, and 6 bases stayed unmatched. The germline V gene encodes CDR1 SGHRS and CDR2 YFSETQ. The DNA of the CDR3 is TGCGCCAGCAGCCGGGACAGGGCAGCAGGAAACACCATATATTTT. Translating gives CASSRDRAAGNTIYF.

The chain has TRBV6-5 and TRBJ1-1, with D maybe TRBD1 (6 bases). Trimming stripped 4 bases from V and 1 base from J, with 10 bases between. The CDR3 sequence is 14 residues long. Germline V gene data show CDR1 as MNHEY and CDR2 as SVGAGI. The DNA of the CDR3 is TGTGCCAGCAGTTTGGGACACAAGAACACTGAAGCTTTCTTT. This sequence encodes CASSLGHKNTEAFF.

The V gene is TRBV5-1, the J gene TRBJ2-2; 8 bases are shared with TRBD2. The length of the CDR3 is 16 residues. V shed 3 bases, J shed 0 bases, and the junction held 4 bases outside the gene matches. CDR1 is SGHRS, CDR2 YFSETQ, per germline. CDR3 DNA: TGCGCCAGCAGCTACCTAGCGGGCCCGAACACCGGGGAGCTGTTTTTT. This encodes CASSYLAGPNTGELFF.